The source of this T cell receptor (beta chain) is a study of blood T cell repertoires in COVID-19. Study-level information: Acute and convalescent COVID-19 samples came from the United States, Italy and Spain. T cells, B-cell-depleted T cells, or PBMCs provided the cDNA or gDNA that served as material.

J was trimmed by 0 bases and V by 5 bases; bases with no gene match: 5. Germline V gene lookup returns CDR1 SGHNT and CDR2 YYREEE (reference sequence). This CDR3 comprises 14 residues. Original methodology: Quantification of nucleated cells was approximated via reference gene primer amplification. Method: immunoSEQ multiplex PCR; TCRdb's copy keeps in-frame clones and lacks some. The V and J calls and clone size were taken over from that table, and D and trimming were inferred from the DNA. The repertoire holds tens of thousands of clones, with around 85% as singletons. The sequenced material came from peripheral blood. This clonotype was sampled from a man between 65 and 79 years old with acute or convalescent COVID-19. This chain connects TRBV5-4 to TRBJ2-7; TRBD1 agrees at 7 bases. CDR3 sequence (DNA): TGTGCCAGCAGGCCGGACAGGACCTCCTACGAGCAGTACTTC. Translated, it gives CASRPDRTSYEQYF.